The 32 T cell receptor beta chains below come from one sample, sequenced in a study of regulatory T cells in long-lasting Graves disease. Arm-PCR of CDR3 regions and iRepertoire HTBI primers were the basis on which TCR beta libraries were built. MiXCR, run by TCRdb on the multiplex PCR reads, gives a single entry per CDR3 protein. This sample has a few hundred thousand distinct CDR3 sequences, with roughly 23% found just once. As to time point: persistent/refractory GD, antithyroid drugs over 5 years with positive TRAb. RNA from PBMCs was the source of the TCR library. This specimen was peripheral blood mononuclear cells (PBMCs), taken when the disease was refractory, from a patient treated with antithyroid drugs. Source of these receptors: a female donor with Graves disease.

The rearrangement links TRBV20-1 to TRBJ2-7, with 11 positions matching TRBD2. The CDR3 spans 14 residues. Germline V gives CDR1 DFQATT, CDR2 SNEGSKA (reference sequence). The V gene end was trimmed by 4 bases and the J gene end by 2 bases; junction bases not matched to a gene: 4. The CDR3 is CSATSGRSPYEQYF. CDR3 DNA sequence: TGCAGTGCTACTAGCGGGAGGTCTCCCTACGAGCAGTACTTC.

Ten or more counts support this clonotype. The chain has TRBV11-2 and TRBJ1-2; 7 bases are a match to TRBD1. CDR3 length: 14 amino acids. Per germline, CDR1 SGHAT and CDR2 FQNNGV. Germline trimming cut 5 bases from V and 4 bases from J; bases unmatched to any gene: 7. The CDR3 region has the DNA TGTGCCAGCAGCACCGACAGGGAGGCCTATGGCTACACCTTC. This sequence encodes CASSTDREAYGYTF.

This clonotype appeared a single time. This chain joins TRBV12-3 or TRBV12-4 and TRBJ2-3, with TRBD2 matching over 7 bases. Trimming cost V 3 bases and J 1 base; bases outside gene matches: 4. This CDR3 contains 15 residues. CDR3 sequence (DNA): TGTGCCAGCAGTTTCGCGGGAGCCCGCACAGATACGCAGTATTTT. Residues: CASSFAGARTDTQYF.

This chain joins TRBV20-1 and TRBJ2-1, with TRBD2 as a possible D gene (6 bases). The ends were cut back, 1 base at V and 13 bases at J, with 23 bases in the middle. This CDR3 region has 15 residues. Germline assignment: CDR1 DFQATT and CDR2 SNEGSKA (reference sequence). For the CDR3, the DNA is TGCAGTGCTAGAGTCACGGGAGAGCGGAGGGATAACCAGTTCTTC. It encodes CSARVTGERRDNQFF.

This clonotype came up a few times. The CDR3 coding sequence is TGTGCCAGGAAAGGGACTAGCGGGTACGATACGCTCACAGATACGCAGTATTTT. This encodes CARKGTSGYDTLTDTQYF. The V call is TRBV2, the J call TRBJ2-3, with 12 bases lining up with TRBD2. The V gene end was trimmed by 9 bases and the J gene end by 2 bases; junction bases not matched to a gene: 15. Germline V gene data show CDR1 as SNHLY and CDR2 as FYNNEI. The CDR3 extends over 18 amino acids.

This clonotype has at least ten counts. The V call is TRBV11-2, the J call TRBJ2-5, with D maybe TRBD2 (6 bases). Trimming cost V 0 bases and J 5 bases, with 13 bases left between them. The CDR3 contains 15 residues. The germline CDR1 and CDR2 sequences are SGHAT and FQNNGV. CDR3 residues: CASSLDGAGWETQYF. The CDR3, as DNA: TGTGCCAGCAGCTTAGACGGGGCGGGGTGGGAGACCCAGTACTTC. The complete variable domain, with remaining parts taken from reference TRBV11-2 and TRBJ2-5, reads EAGVAQSPRYKIIEKRQSVAFWCNPISGHATLYWYQQILGQGPKLLIQFQNNGVVDDSQLPKDRFSAERLKGVDSTLKIQPAKLEDSAVYLCASSLDGAGWETQYFGPGTRLLVL.

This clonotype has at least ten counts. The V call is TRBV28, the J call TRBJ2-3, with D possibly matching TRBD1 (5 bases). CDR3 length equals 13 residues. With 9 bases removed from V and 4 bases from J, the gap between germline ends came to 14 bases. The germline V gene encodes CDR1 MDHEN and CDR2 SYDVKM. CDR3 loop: CASWTWGPDTQYF. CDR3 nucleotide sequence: TGTGCCAGTTGGACGTGGGGCCCAGATACGCAGTATTTT. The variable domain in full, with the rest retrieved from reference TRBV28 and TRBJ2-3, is DVKVTQSSRYLVKRTGEKVFLECVQDMDHENMFWYRQDPGLGLRLIYFSYDVKMKEKGDIPEGYSVSREKKERFSLILESASTNQTSMYLCASWTWGPDTQYFGPGTRLTVL.

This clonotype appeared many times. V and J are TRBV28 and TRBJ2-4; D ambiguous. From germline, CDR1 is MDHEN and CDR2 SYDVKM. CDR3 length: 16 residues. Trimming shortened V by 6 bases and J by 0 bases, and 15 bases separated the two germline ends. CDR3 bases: TGTGCCAGCAGGGGAAGAGTCGTACCAGCCAAAAACATTCAGTACTTC. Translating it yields CASRGRVVPAKNIQYF.

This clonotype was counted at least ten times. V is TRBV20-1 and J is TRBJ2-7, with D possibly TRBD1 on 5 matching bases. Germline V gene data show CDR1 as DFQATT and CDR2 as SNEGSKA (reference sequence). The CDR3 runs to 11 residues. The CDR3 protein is CSRQYQGEQYF. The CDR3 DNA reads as TGCAGCCGACAGTATCAGGGCGAGCAGTACTTC.

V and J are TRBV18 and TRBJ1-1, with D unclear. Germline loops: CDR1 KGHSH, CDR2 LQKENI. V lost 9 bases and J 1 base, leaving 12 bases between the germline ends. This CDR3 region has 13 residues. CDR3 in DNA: TGTGCCAGTTTAATCAAAGGGAACACTGAAGCTTTCTTT. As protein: CASLIKGNTEAFF.

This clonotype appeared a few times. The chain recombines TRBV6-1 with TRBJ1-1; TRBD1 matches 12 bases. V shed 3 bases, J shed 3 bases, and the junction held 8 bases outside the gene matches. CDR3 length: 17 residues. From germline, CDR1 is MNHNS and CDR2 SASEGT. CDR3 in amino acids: CASSEPPGTGGDTEAFF. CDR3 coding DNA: TGTGCCAGCAGTGAGCCACCTGGGACAGGGGGCGACACTGAAGCTTTCTTT.

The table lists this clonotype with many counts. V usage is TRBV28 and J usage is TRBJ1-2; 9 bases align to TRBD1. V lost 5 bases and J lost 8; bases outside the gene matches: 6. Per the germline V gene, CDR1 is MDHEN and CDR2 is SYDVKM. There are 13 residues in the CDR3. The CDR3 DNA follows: TGTGCCAGCAGTCAAGACAGGGGGAGAGGCTACACCTTC. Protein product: CASSQDRGRGYTF.

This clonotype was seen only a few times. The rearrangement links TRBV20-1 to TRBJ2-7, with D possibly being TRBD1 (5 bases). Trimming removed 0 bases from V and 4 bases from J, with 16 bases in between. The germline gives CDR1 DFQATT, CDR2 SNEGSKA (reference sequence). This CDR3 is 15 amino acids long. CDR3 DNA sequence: TGCAGTGCTAGAGATCCCCTCACAGGTCTGTACGAGCAGTACTTC. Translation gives CSARDPLTGLYEQYF.

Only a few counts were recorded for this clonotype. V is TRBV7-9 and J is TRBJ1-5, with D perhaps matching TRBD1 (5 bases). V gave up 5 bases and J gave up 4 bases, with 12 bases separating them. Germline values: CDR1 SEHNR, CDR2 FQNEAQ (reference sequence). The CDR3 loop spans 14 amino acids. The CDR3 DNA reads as TGTGCCAGCAGCCATGGGACTGATAATCAGCCCCAGCATTTT. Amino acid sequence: CASSHGTDNQPQHF.

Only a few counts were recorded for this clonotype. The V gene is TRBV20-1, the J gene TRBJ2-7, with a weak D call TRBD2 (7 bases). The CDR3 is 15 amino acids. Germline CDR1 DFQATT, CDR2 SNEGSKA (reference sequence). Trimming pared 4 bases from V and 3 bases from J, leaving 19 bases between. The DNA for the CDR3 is TGCAGTGCTAAAGCCCGAAGGGGGGGGCTCTACGAGCAGTACTTC. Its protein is CSAKARRGGLYEQYF.

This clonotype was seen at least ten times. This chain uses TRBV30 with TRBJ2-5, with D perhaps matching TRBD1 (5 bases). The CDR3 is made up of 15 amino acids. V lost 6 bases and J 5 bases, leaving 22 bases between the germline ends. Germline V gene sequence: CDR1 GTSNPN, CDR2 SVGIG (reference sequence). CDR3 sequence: CACSVGQGQWETQYF. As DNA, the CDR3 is TGTGCCTGCTCCGTCGGGCAGGGTCAGTGGGAGACCCAGTACTTC.

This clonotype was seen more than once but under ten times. The DNA for the CDR3 is TGTGCCAGCAGTGACGCTCCTGAAAAGGGCTACACCTTC. Its protein product is CASSDAPEKGYTF. The chain carries TRBV6-4 and TRBJ1-2; no clear D gene. The V gene's germline CDR1 is MRHNA and CDR2 SNTAGT. CDR3 size: 13 residues. Trimming took 2 bases from V and 8 from J, leaving 12 bases between them.

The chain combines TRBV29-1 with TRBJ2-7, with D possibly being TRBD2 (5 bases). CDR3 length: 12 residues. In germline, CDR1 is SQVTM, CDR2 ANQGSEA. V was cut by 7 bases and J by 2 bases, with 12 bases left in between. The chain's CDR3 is CSALEGTYEQYF. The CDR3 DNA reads TGCAGCGCCCTCGAGGGAACCTACGAGCAGTACTTC.

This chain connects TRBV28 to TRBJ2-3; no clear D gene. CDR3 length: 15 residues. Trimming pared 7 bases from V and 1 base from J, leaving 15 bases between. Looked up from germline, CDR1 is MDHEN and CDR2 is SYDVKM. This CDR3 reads CASTGGGTGTDTQYF. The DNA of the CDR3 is TGTGCCAGCACCGGCGGCGGTACAGGCACAGATACGCAGTATTTT.

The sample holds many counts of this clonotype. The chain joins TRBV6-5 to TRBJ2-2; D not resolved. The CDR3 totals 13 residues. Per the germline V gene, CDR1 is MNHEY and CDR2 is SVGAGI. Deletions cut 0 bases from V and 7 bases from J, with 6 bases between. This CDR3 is CASSYSISGELFF. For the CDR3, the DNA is TGTGCCAGCAGTTACTCGATCAGCGGGGAGCTGTTTTTT.

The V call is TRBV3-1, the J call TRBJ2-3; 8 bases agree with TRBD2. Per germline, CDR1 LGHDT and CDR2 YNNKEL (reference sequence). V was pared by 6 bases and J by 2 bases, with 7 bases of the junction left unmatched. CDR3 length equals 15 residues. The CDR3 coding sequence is TGTGCCAGCAGTATAGCGGGATCCAACACAGATACGCAGTATTTT. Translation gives CASSIAGSNTDTQYF.

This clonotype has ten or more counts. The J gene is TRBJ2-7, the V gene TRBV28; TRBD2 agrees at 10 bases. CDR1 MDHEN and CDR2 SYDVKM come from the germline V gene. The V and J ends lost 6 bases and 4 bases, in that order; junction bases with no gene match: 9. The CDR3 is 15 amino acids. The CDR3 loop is CASSNPGTSEYEQYF. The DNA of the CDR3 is TGTGCCAGCAGCAATCCCGGGACTAGCGAATACGAGCAGTACTTC.

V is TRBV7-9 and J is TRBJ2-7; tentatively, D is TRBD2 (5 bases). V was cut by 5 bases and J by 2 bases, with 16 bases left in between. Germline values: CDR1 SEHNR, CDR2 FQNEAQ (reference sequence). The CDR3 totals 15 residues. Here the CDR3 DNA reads TGTGCCAGCAGCCCAGACGGAGGATCTCCCTACGAGCAGTACTTC. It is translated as CASSPDGGSPYEQYF. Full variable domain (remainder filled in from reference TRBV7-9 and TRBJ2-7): DTGVSQNPRHKITKRGQNVTFRCDPISEHNRLYWYRQTLGQGPEFLTYFQNEAQLEKSRLLSDRFSAERPKGSFSTLEIQRTEQGDSAMYLCASSPDGGSPYEQYFGPGTRLTVT.

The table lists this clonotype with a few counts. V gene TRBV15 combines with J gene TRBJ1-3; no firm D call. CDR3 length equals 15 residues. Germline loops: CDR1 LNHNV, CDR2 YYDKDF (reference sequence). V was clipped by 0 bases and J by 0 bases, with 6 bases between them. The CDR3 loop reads CATSREGRSGNTIYF. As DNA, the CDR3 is TGTGCCACCAGCAGAGAAGGCCGCTCTGGAAACACCATATATTTT. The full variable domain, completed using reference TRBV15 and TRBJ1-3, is DAMVIQNPRYQVTQFGKPVTLSCSQTLNHNVMYWYQQKSSQAPKLLFHYYDKDFNNEADTPDNFQSRRPNTSFCFLDIRSPGLGDTAMYLCATSREGRSGNTIYFGEGSWLTVV.

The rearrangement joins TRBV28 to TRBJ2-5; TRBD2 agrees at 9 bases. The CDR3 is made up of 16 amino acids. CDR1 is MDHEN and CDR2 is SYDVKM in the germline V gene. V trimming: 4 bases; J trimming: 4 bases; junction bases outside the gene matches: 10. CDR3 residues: CASSSGGGRAGETQYF. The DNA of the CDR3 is TGTGCCAGCAGTTCGGGAGGCGGGAGGGCCGGAGAGACCCAGTACTTC.

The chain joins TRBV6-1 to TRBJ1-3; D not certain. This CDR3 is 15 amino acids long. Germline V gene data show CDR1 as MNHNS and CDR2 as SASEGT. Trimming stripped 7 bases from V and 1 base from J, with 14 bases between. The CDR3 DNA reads TGTGCCAGCAAAGCGGAGCCATCATCTGGAAACACCATATATTTT. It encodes CASKAEPSSGNTIYF.

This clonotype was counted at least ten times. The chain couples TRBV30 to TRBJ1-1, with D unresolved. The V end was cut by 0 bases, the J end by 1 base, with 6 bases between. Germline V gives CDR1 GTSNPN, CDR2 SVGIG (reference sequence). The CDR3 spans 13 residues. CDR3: CAWSVYKNTEAFF. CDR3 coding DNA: TGTGCCTGGAGTGTATACAAGAACACTGAAGCTTTCTTT.

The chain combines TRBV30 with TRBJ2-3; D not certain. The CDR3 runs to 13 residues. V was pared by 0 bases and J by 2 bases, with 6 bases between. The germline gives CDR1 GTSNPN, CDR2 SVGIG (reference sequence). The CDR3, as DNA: TGTGCCTGGAGTGTGGAAAACACAGATACGCAGTATTTT. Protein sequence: CAWSVENTDTQYF.

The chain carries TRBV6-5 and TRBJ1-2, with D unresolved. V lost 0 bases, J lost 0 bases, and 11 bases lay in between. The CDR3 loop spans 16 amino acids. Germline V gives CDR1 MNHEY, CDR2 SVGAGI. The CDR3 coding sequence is TGTGCCAGCAGTTACTCGAGTTTGGTAGCTAACTATGGCTACACCTTC. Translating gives CASSYSSLVANYGYTF.

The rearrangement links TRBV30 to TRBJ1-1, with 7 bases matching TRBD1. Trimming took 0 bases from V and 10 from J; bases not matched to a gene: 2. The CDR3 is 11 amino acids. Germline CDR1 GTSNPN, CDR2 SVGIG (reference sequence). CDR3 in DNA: TGTGCCTGGAGTGTAGGGGGCTTAGCTTTCTTT. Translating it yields CAWSVGGLAFF.

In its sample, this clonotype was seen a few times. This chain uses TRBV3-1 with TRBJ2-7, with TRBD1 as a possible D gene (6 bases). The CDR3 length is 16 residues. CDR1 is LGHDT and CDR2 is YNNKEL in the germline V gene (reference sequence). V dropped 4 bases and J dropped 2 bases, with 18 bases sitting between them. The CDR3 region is CASSPGDTTGPYEQYF. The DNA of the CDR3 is TGTGCCAGCAGCCCCGGAGATACTACAGGGCCCTACGAGCAGTACTTC.

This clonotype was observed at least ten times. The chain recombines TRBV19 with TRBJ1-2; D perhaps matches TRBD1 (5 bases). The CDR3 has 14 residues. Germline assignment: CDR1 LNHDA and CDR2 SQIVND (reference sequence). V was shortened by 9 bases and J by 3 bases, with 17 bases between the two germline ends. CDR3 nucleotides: TGTGCCAGCCGCGAGAGGGGCGAAGACTATGGCTACACCTTC. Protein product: CASRERGEDYGYTF.